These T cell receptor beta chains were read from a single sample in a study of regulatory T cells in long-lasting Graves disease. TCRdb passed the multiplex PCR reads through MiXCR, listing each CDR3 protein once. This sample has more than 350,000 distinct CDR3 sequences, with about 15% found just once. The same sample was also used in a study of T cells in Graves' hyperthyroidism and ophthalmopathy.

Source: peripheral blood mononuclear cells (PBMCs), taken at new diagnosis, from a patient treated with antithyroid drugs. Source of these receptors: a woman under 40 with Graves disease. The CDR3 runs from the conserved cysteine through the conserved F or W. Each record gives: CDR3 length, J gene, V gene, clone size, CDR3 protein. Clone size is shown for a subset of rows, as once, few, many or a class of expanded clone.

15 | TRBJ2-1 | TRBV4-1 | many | CASSQGASEASEQFF
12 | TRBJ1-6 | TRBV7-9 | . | CASSSINSPLHF
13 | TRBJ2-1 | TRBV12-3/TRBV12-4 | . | CASIPSGSVEQFF
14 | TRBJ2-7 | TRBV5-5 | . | CASSLGGRPYEQYF
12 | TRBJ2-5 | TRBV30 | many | CACGQGTETQYF
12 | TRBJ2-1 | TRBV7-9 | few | CASKGESVEQFF
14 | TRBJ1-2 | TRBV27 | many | CASSSTGYLSGYTF
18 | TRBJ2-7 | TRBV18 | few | CASSPSPLAGRGGYEQYF
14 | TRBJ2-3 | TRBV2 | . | CATYWGEATDTQYF
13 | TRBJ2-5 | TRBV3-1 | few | CASSSHRDGTQYF
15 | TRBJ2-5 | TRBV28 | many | CASSLSGRTQETQYF
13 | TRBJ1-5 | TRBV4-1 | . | CASSKLYLFPQHF
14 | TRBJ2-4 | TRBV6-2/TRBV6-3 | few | CASSSELDPNIQYF
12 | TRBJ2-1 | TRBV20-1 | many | CSGGLGVHEQFF
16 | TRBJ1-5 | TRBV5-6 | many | CASSRRDRGIDQPQHF
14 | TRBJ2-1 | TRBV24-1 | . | CATSGGTGYNEQFF
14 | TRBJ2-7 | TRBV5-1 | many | CASSLLPDSYEQYF